The 24 T cell receptor beta chains given below trace back to one sample, sequenced in a study of blood T cell repertoires in COVID-19. Data came from immunoSEQ multiplex PCR; TCRdb stores just in-frame clones and leaves some out. Of around 140,000 clones in the sample, about 87% are singletons; the top ten hold about 1.7%. Sequencing was carried out using peripheral blood. These receptors were obtained from a woman aged 45-65 years with acute or convalescent COVID-19.

The genes are TRBV5-4 and TRBJ1-2, with TRBD1 matching 9 bases. Losses at the gene ends were 4 bases for V and 8 bases for J; bases not matched to a gene: 6. Germline V lookup: CDR1 SGHNT, CDR2 YYREEE (reference sequence). The CDR3 contains 13 residues. The CDR3 is CASSPDRGIGYTF. CDR3 nucleotides: TGTGCCAGCAGCCCAGACAGGGGGATCGGCTACACCTTC.

The rearrangement joins TRBV11-2 to TRBJ2-2; possible D gene TRBD1, 6 bases. V shed 3 bases and J shed 2 bases, with 10 bases lying between them. Germline CDR1 is SGHAT and CDR2 is FQNNGV. There are 15 residues in the CDR3. The CDR3 loop reads CASSFLTGNTGELFF. The CDR3 region has the DNA TGTGCCAGCAGCTTCCTGACAGGAAACACCGGGGAGCTGTTTTTT.

The table lists this clone with a count of one. V and J are TRBV2 and TRBJ2-4; 8 nucleotides agree with TRBD2. Germline V gene data show CDR1 as SNHLY and CDR2 as FYNNEI. J was trimmed by 3 bases and V by 6 bases; bases with no gene match: 7. The CDR3 has 15 residues. The CDR3 sequence: CASSGRGVDKNIQYF. CDR3 coding DNA: TGTGCCAGCAGCGGGCGGGGGGTGGACAAAAACATTCAGTACTTC.

The chain employs TRBV24-1 and TRBJ1-5, with no clear D. CDR3 size: 12 residues. V lost 3 bases, J lost 4 bases, and 3 bases lay in between. Germline CDR1 is KGHDR and CDR2 is SFDVKD. The CDR3 loop is CATSDENQPQHF. CDR3 coding DNA: TGTGCCACCAGTGATGAGAATCAGCCCCAGCATTTT.

V and J are TRBV5-1 and TRBJ2-5; perhaps TRBD2 as D (6 bases). Germline lookup yields CDR1 SGHRS and CDR2 YFSETQ. With 6 bases removed from V and 2 bases from J, the gap between germline ends came to 17 bases. The CDR3 loop spans 15 amino acids. This CDR3 is CASNENGGSQETQYF. CDR3 bases: TGCGCCAGCAACGAGAACGGGGGATCGCAAGAGACCCAGTACTTC.

The CDR3 nucleotides are TGTGCCAGTAGCCCCTCGGGGGGATCCTACAATGAGCAGTTCTTC. It encodes CASSPSGGSYNEQFF. This sequence joins TRBV19 and TRBJ2-1; 7 positions match TRBD2. Germline loops: CDR1 LNHDA, CDR2 SQIVND (reference sequence). This CDR3 is 15 amino acids long. The J segment lost 1 base and the V segment lost 6 bases, leaving 6 bases of the junction unmatched.

This chain links TRBV3-1 (or the pseudogene TRBV3-2) with TRBJ2-7, with D perhaps matching TRBD2 (6 bases). Germline V gives CDR1 LGHDT, CDR2 YNNKEL (reference sequence). V was clipped by 8 bases and J by 2 bases, with 19 bases between them. CDR3 length: 15 amino acids. CDR3 nucleotides: TGTGCCAGCGCGGGGACTGGCATTCAGGCCTACGAGCAGTACTTC. This translates into CASAGTGIQAYEQYF.

The chain recombines TRBV6-4 with TRBJ1-1, with TRBD1 matching 7 bases. CDR1 is MRHNA, CDR2 SNTAGT, per germline. The ends lost 6 bases at V and 0 bases at J; junction bases unmatched: 7. This CDR3 spans 15 amino acids. DNA of the CDR3: TGTGCCAGCAGGGGGGACAGCTTCATGAACACTGAAGCTTTCTTT. This sequence encodes CASRGDSFMNTEAFF.

The genes are TRBV3-1 (or the pseudogene TRBV3-2) and TRBJ2-3, with 7 bases that match TRBD2. In germline, CDR1 is LGHDT, CDR2 YNNKEL (reference sequence). The CDR3 length is 14 residues. With 4 bases clipped from V and 8 bases from J, the junction kept 9 bases outside the gene matches. The CDR3 spells CASSLDGGVGTQYF. The CDR3, as DNA: TGTGCCAGCAGCCTCGATGGGGGGGTGGGTACGCAGTATTTT.

The rearrangement joins TRBV18 to TRBJ2-1; 7 bases map to TRBD1. The V gene end was trimmed by 4 bases and the J gene end by 6 bases; junction bases not matched to a gene: 0. The germline V gene encodes CDR1 KGHSH and CDR2 LQKENI. This CDR3 spans 12 amino acids. CDR3 DNA sequence: TGTGCCAGCTCACGACAGGGCAATGAGCAGTTCTTC. Protein product: CASSRQGNEQFF.

The chain recombines TRBV7-3 with TRBJ2-5; TRBD2 agrees at 9 bases. The CDR3 spans 14 residues. Losses at the gene ends were 2 bases for V and 5 bases for J; bases not matched to a gene: 3. CDR1 is SGHTA and CDR2 is FQGTGA in the germline V gene. The DNA for the CDR3 is TGTGCCAGCAGCTTAGGGCTAGCGGGGGAGACCCAGTACTTC. This gives the protein CASSLGLAGETQYF.

The V and J genes are TRBV9 and TRBJ1-1; a weak D match, TRBD1 (6 bases). Trimming removed 2 bases at V and 6 bases at J, with 14 bases between. Germline CDR1 reads SGDLS; CDR2 reads YYNGEE. The CDR3 spans 14 residues. CDR3 sequence: CASSVAGEFSEAFF. The CDR3 DNA is TGTGCCAGCAGCGTCGCAGGGGAGTTCTCTGAAGCTTTCTTT. The variable domain in full, with the rest retrieved from reference TRBV9 and TRBJ1-1, is DSGVTQTPKHLITATGQRVTLRCSPRSGDLSVYWYQQSLDQGLQFLIQYYNGEERAKGNILERFSAQQFPDLHSELNLSSLELGDSALYFCASSVAGEFSEAFFGQGTRLTVV.

V is TRBV5-6 and J is TRBJ1-2; 10 positions match TRBD1. The CDR3 is made up of 15 amino acids. V shed 1 base and J 3 bases; nucleotides not matched to a gene: 3. Per germline, CDR1 SGHDT and CDR2 YYEEEE. The CDR3 loop is CASSLRQGAYYGYTF. The CDR3 DNA sequence: TGTGCCAGCAGCTTGCGACAGGGGGCCTACTATGGCTACACCTTC.

This clone came up a few times. V usage is TRBV5-4 and J usage is TRBJ2-3, with unresolved D. The CDR3 extends over 16 amino acids. Germline CDR1 reads SGHNT; CDR2 reads YYREEE (reference sequence). With 0 bases removed from V and 5 bases from J, the gap between germline ends came to 16 bases. In DNA form, the CDR3 reads TGTGCCAGCAGCTTGGGCCTCGCCGCCGGTGGAGATACGCAGTATTTT. It codes for CASSLGLAAGGDTQYF.

This clone was recorded only once. The CDR3 is CASSLSWWSGRAEDTQYF. CDR3 nucleotides: TGTGCCAGCAGTTTATCGTGGTGGAGCGGGAGGGCGGAAGATACGCAGTATTTT. The V and J genes are TRBV27 and TRBJ2-3; 10 nucleotides agree with TRBD2. The CDR3 loop spans 18 amino acids. Per germline, CDR1 MNHEY and CDR2 SMNVEV (reference sequence). V lost 0 bases, J lost 5 bases, and 11 bases stayed unmatched.

The V and J genes are TRBV5-1 and TRBJ2-3, with TRBD2 matching 10 bases. Germline V gene sequence: CDR1 SGHRS, CDR2 YFSETQ. V lost 4 bases, J lost 1 base, and 3 bases stayed unmatched. CDR3 length equals 15 residues. This CDR3 is CASSDLAGGTDTQYF. The CDR3, as DNA: TGCGCCAGCAGCGACCTAGCGGGGGGCACAGATACGCAGTATTTT. The full variable domain, in which reference TRBV5-1 and TRBJ2-3 provide the parts outside the CDR3, is KAGVTQTPRYLIKTRGQQVTLSCSPISGHRSVSWYQQTPGQGLQFLFEYFSETQRNKGNFPGRFSGRQFSNSRSEMNVSTLELGDSALYLCASSDLAGGTDTQYFGPGTRLTVL.

The CDR3 DNA reads as TGTGCCAGTAGTAGCGTGGTGAACACTGAAGCTTTCTTT. Amino acid sequence: CASSSVVNTEAFF. The V call is TRBV19, the J call TRBJ1-1; D is ambiguous. In germline, CDR1 is LNHDA, CDR2 SQIVND (reference sequence). This CDR3 contains 13 residues. Deletions cut 4 bases from V and 0 bases from J, with 6 bases between.

The rearrangement joins TRBV3-1 (or the pseudogene TRBV3-2) to TRBJ2-3; the D gene is possibly TRBD2 (5 bases). V was clipped by 2 bases and J by 6 bases, with 12 bases between them. In germline, CDR1 is LGHDT, CDR2 YNNKEL (reference sequence). The CDR3 runs to 14 residues. The CDR3 spells CASSQFLAPDTQYF. Written as DNA, the CDR3 is TGTGCCAGCAGCCAATTTCTAGCCCCGGATACGCAGTATTTT.

The chain links TRBV7-6 to TRBJ2-2; D is ambiguous. This CDR3 has 15 residues. V was cut by 0 bases and J by 4 bases, with 9 bases left in between. Germline V lookup: CDR1 SGHVS, CDR2 FNYEAQ. The CDR3 bases are TGTGCCAGCAGCTTAGCCCGAGGTAGCACCGGGGAGCTGTTTTTT. This encodes CASSLARGSTGELFF.

This chain joins TRBV5-1 and TRBJ1-3; 10 positions match TRBD1. Trimming removed 6 bases from V and 2 bases from J; junction bases left unmatched: 8. The CDR3 has 16 amino acids. The germline gives CDR1 SGHRS, CDR2 YFSETQ. CDR3: CASTVTGGSAGNTIYF. The DNA of the CDR3 is TGCGCCAGCACCGTGACAGGGGGCTCTGCTGGAAACACCATATATTTT.

The rearrangement joins TRBV5-1 to TRBJ2-2; 9 nucleotides match TRBD1. CDR3 size: 21 residues. V dropped 0 bases and J dropped 9; count of bases not matched to a gene: 24. The V gene's germline CDR1 is SGHRS and CDR2 YFSETQ. CDR3 bases: TGCGCCAGCAGCTTGGCCGGGGGGTCCAGTGGCCCGGGACAGGGCTTCAGGGAGCTGTTTTTT. It is translated as CASSLAGGSSGPGQGFRELFF.

This clone has just a few counts. This chain uses TRBV19 with TRBJ2-1; D perhaps matches TRBD2 (7 bases). Trimming removed 9 bases at V and 5 bases at J, with 17 bases between. The CDR3 covers 14 residues. Germline loops: CDR1 LNHDA, CDR2 SQIVND (reference sequence). CDR3 sequence: CASNAGAANNEQFF. The CDR3 coding sequence is TGTGCCAGCAATGCGGGGGCAGCCAACAATGAGCAGTTCTTC.

The chain recombines TRBV6-5 with TRBJ2-1; D is possibly TRBD1 (7 bases). Germline CDR1 MNHEY, CDR2 SVGAGI. This CDR3 contains 14 residues. Trimming took off 7 bases at V and 1 base at J, with 11 bases between the two ends. CDR3 sequence: CASTGDRSYNEQFF. The CDR3 nucleotides are TGTGCCAGCACGGGGGACAGATCCTACAATGAGCAGTTCTTC.

The chain couples TRBV6-5 to TRBJ1-4; D ambiguous. V lost 2 bases, J lost 5 bases, and 9 bases lay in between. The germline V gene encodes CDR1 MNHEY and CDR2 SVGAGI. CDR3 length equals 14 residues. CDR3 sequence reads: CASSYRSSNEKLFF. DNA of the CDR3: TGTGCCAGCAGTTACCGGTCCTCCAATGAAAAACTGTTTTTT.